The 32 T cell receptor beta chains listed next were all sequenced from one sample in a study of blood T cell repertoires in COVID-19. Data came from immunoSEQ multiplex PCR; TCRdb stores just in-frame clones and leaves some out. Counted here are some 150,000 clones, roughly 89% occurring once; the ten biggest clones make up about 0.55%. The sequencing sample was made of peripheral blood. The receptor source for this set is a man in his fifties with acute or convalescent COVID-19.

This clone has only one observation. This sequence joins TRBV28 and TRBJ2-2; TRBD2 matches 13 bases. The CDR3 runs 14 residues. Trimming at V came to 7 bases and at J to 5 bases, leaving 1 base not matched to a gene. The germline V gene encodes CDR1 MDHEN and CDR2 SYDVKM. CDR3 sequence (DNA): TGTGCCAGCACACTAGCGGGAGGGACCGGGGAGCTGTTTTTT. Its protein product is CASTLAGGTGELFF. The whole variable domain, remainder taken from reference TRBV28 and TRBJ2-2, is DVKVTQSSRYLVKRTGEKVFLECVQDMDHENMFWYRQDPGLGLRLIYFSYDVKMKEKGDIPEGYSVSREKKERFSLILESASTNQTSMYLCASTLAGGTGELFFGEGSRLTVL.

This chain joins TRBV19 and TRBJ2-1, with TRBD2 matching 7 bases. Looked up from germline, CDR1 is LNHDA and CDR2 is SQIVND (reference sequence). V was clipped by 1 base and J by 2 bases; unmatched bases: 2. The CDR3 contains 15 residues. The CDR3 bases are TGTGCCAGTAGTATAGGGCGGGGGACCTACAATGAGCAGTTCTTC. As protein: CASSIGRGTYNEQFF.

For the CDR3, the DNA is TGTGCCAGCAGCTTAGGGGGGCGGGGGACCTACAATGAGCAGTTCTTC. It encodes CASSLGGRGTYNEQFF. The chain links TRBV7-2 to TRBJ2-1; the D gene is possibly TRBD2 (7 bases). The CDR3 is 16 amino acids. CDR1 is SGHTA and CDR2 is FQGNSA in the germline V gene. V shed 1 base and J shed 2 bases, with 12 bases lying between them.

The chain links TRBV30 to TRBJ2-2; D possibly corresponds to TRBD2 (5 bases). The CDR3 covers 13 residues. The V gene lost 5 bases and the J gene lost 6 bases, with 13 bases spanning the gap. Germline-derived CDR1 and CDR2 are GTSNPN and SVGIG (reference sequence). The CDR3 bases are TGTGCCTGGGAATCCGGACTTGCCGGGGAGCTGTTTTTT. This gives the protein CAWESGLAGELFF.

The chain carries TRBV15 and TRBJ1-1; D gene uncertain. V lost 2 bases and J lost 10, with 11 bases in between. Germline V gene data show CDR1 as LNHNV and CDR2 as YYDKDF (reference sequence). The CDR3 is 12 residues long. CDR3 sequence (DNA): TGTGCCACCAGCAGATCATCAGAGGGAGCTTTCTTT. It codes for CATSRSSEGAFF.

V is TRBV7-6 and J is TRBJ2-5; 11 nucleotides match TRBD2. The germline V gene has CDR1 SGHVS and CDR2 FNYEAQ. Trimming cost V 2 bases and J 3 bases; bases outside gene matches: 2. There are 15 residues in the CDR3. The CDR3 DNA reads TGTGCCAGCAGCTTAACGACTAGCGGGAAAGAGACCCAGTACTTC. It yields the protein CASSLTTSGKETQYF. The entire variable domain, with the rest obtained from reference TRBV7-6 and TRBJ2-5, is as follows: GAGVSQSPRYKVTKRGQDVALRCDPISGHVSLYWYRQALGQGPEFLTYFNYEAQQDKSGLPNDRFSAERPEGSISTLTIQRTEQRDSAMYRCASSLTTSGKETQYFGPGTRLLVL.

This sequence joins TRBV24-1 and TRBJ2-7; D perhaps matches TRBD1 (6 bases). Trimming took 4 bases from V and 7 from J, leaving 10 bases between them. CDR1 is KGHDR, CDR2 SFDVKD, per germline. This CDR3 region has 12 residues. The DNA of the CDR3 is TGTGCCACCAGTGACCAGGGGAGTGAGCAGTACTTC. Translated: CATSDQGSEQYF.

The chain is built from TRBV28 and TRBJ2-2, with TRBD1 identical over 8 bases. The CDR3 covers 14 residues. Germline loops: CDR1 MDHEN, CDR2 SYDVKM. The trim removed 3 bases at V and 5 bases at J, leaving 2 bases unmatched. CDR3 in amino acids: CASSLDRETGELFF. DNA for the CDR3: TGTGCCAGCAGTTTGGACAGGGAAACCGGGGAGCTGTTTTTT.

The chain joins TRBV5-1 to TRBJ1-1, with D perhaps matching TRBD1 (6 bases). CDR3 length: 15 amino acids. V was clipped by 3 bases and J by 1 base, with 13 bases between them. Germline-derived CDR1 and CDR2 are SGHRS and YFSETQ. The CDR3 nucleotides read TGCGCCAGCAGCTCCTTACAGGGAAGGAACACTGAAGCTTTCTTT. Its translation is CASSSLQGRNTEAFF.

This sequence joins TRBV20-1 and TRBJ1-2, with 11 bases identical to TRBD1. The CDR3 spans 14 residues. Germline-derived CDR1 and CDR2 are DFQATT and SNEGSKA (reference sequence). Unmatched junction bases numbered 8, after V lost 3 bases and J lost 8 bases. CDR3 sequence: CSASPGQGAGGYTF. CDR3 nucleotide sequence: TGCAGTGCTAGTCCTGGACAGGGGGCTGGAGGCTACACCTTC.

The genes are TRBV5-1 and TRBJ1-6, with a possible D match to TRBD1 (5 bases). V lost 4 bases to trimming and J lost 0 bases, with 17 bases between them. CDR1 SGHRS and CDR2 YFSETQ come from the germline V gene. This CDR3 is built from 18 residues. The CDR3 is CASSRIVDRSSYNSPLHF. CDR3 coding DNA: TGCGCCAGCAGCCGGATAGTTGACAGAAGCTCCTATAATTCACCCCTCCACTTT.

The rearrangement uses TRBV3-1 (or the pseudogene TRBV3-2) and TRBJ2-7, with 7 bases aligning to TRBD1. The junction had 5 bases not matched to a gene; V was cut back by 1 base and J by 2 bases. CDR3 length: 15 residues. The germline V gene encodes CDR1 LGHDT and CDR2 YNNKEL (reference sequence). The CDR3 nucleotides read TGTGCCAGCAGCCAAGTTTCCGACAGGGCCTACGAGCAGTACTTC. Translation gives CASSQVSDRAYEQYF.

V usage is TRBV7-9 and J usage is TRBJ1-4; 8 positions agree with TRBD1. With 5 bases clipped from V and 14 bases from J, the junction kept 10 bases outside the gene matches. The CDR3 runs to 13 residues. In germline, CDR1 is SEHNR, CDR2 FQNEAQ (reference sequence). The CDR3 coding sequence is TGTGCCAGCAGCCGGACAGGGTTAAGGCGGCTGTTTTTT. This gives the protein CASSRTGLRRLFF.

V usage is TRBV5-6 and J usage is TRBJ2-2; 7 nucleotides line up with TRBD2. The junction had 10 bases not matched to a gene; V was cut back by 5 bases and J by 6 bases. The CDR3 covers 15 residues. Germline values: CDR1 SGHDT, CDR2 YYEEEE. CDR3 DNA: TGTGCCAGCAGGCTTCGCGGGAGCGGTGCCGGGGAGCTGTTTTTT. Residues: CASRLRGSGAGELFF.

The chain uses TRBV6-5 and TRBJ1-1; no definite D call. V lost 6 bases and J lost 3, with 17 bases in between. Germline assignment: CDR1 MNHEY and CDR2 SVGAGI. The CDR3 is made up of 15 amino acids. Here the CDR3 reads CASSLNRKGDTEAFF. The CDR3, as DNA: TGTGCCAGCAGCCTAAACCGGAAGGGAGACACTGAAGCTTTCTTT.

This clone has just a few counts. This sequence joins TRBV28 and TRBJ2-1, with a possible D match to TRBD2 (6 bases). The CDR3 consists of 15 residues. CDR1 and CDR2 (germline): MDHEN, SYDVKM. Trimming left V 6 bases short and J 0 bases short, with 12 bases between. The CDR3: CASRLAWGSYNEQFF. The CDR3 DNA follows: TGTGCCAGCAGACTAGCTTGGGGCTCCTACAATGAGCAGTTCTTC.

The gene calls are TRBV7-8 and TRBJ2-7, with D possibly TRBD1 on 6 matching bases. Germline values: CDR1 SGHVS, CDR2 FQNEAQ. CDR3 length equals 14 residues. The ends were cut back, 2 bases at V and 4 bases at J, with 12 bases in the middle. CDR3 sequence reads: CASSLSNRVYEQYF. The CDR3 coding sequence is TGTGCCAGCAGCTTATCGAACAGGGTGTACGAGCAGTACTTC.

The rearrangement links TRBV7-8 to TRBJ1-4; the D is unclear. This CDR3 has 14 residues. Trimming left V 3 bases short and J 7 bases short, with 12 bases between. Looked up from germline, CDR1 is SGHVS and CDR2 is FQNEAQ. The CDR3 protein is CASSFGPRGEKLFF. The CDR3 nucleotides read TGTGCCAGCAGCTTTGGCCCCCGGGGTGAAAAACTGTTTTTT.

The genes are TRBV5-6 and TRBJ2-3; 8 positions agree with TRBD2. The CDR3 covers 17 residues. After removal of 2 bases from V and 0 bases from J, the junction contained 8 bases not matched to a gene. Germline V gene lookup returns CDR1 SGHDT and CDR2 YYEEEE. CDR3 DNA: TGTGCCAGCAGCTTTTGGATAGCGGGACCAAGCACAGATACGCAGTATTTT. This sequence encodes CASSFWIAGPSTDTQYF. The variable domain in full, completed from reference TRBV5-6 and TRBJ2-3, reads DAGVTQSPTHLIKTRGQQVTLRCSPKSGHDTVSWYQQALGQGPQFIFQYYEEEERQRGNFPDRFSGHQFPNYSSELNVNALLLGDSALYLCASSFWIAGPSTDTQYFGPGTRLTVL.

The chain carries TRBV18 and TRBJ1-2; weak D call: TRBD1 (5 bases). The length of the CDR3 is 15 residues. The V gene lost 2 bases and the J gene lost 7 bases, with 17 bases spanning the gap. CDR1 is KGHSH and CDR2 is LQKENI in the germline V gene. CDR3 sequence (DNA): TGTGCCAGCTCACCAAGTGCGGCGGAGGGGACTGGCTACACCTTC. Protein sequence: CASSPSAAEGTGYTF. The whole variable domain, filled in from reference TRBV18 and TRBJ1-2, reads NAGVMQNPRHLVRRRGQEARLRCSPMKGHSHVYWYRQLPEEGLKFMVYLQKENIIDESGMPKERFSAEFPKEGPSILRIQQVVRGDSAAYFCASSPSAAEGTGYTFGSGTRLTVV.

This clone was recorded once. This chain connects TRBV29-1 to TRBJ2-2, with 7 bases aligning to TRBD1. The V gene's germline CDR1 is SQVTM and CDR2 ANQGSEA. This CDR3 comprises 16 residues. Losses at the gene ends were 4 bases for V and 2 bases for J; bases not matched to a gene: 10. Here the CDR3 reads CSVAGQATTNTGELFF. DNA of the CDR3: TGCAGCGTTGCTGGACAGGCAACAACTAACACCGGGGAGCTGTTTTTT.

This clone was detected a few times. This chain connects TRBV7-9 to TRBJ2-1, with D possibly TRBD2 on 5 matching bases. V was trimmed by 0 bases and J by 4 bases, leaving 10 bases between them. CDR3 length: 15 residues. CDR1 is SEHNR, CDR2 FQNEAQ, per germline (reference sequence). The CDR3 DNA is TGTGCCAGCAGCTTAGCGAGGGTCGGATACAATGAGCAGTTCTTC. This encodes CASSLARVGYNEQFF.

V usage is TRBV6-5 and J usage is TRBJ2-1; the match to TRBD2 covers 8 bases. Trimming cost V 4 bases and J 3 bases; bases outside gene matches: 8. Germline loops: CDR1 MNHEY, CDR2 SVGAGI. This CDR3 region has 16 residues. CDR3 residues: CASSSGGAGDYNEQFF. The CDR3 bases are TGTGCCAGCAGTTCTGGGGGAGCGGGGGACTACAATGAGCAGTTCTTC.

The chain links TRBV3-1 (or the pseudogene TRBV3-2) to TRBJ2-3, with a tentative D call TRBD2 (6 bases). This CDR3 spans 17 amino acids. Germline V CDR1 and CDR2: LGHDT, YNNKEL (reference sequence). V was cut by 3 bases and J by 5 bases, with 21 bases left in between. CDR3 bases: TGTGCCAGCAGCCATGTTAGGGACTCCTTGTATCGAGATACGCAGTATTTT. Its translation: CASSHVRDSLYRDTQYF.

This chain connects TRBV5-6 to TRBJ1-1; unclear D gene. There are 12 residues in the CDR3. Trimming took 3 bases from V and 7 from J, leaving 10 bases between them. Germline-derived CDR1 and CDR2 are SGHDT and YYEEEE. The CDR3 sequence is CASSSSGIEAFF. In DNA, the CDR3 is TGTGCCAGCAGCTCTTCGGGGATTGAAGCTTTCTTT.

This clone was seen a single time. This chain connects TRBV7-2 to TRBJ2-1; 7 nucleotides align to TRBD1. V lost 4 bases to trimming and J lost 5 bases; unmatched junction nucleotides: 8. Germline values: CDR1 SGHTA, CDR2 FQGNSA. This CDR3 has 15 amino acids. The CDR3 bases are TGTGCCAGCAGCTCAAGACAGGGTTACCACAATGAGCAGTTCTTC. This gives the protein CASSSRQGYHNEQFF.

The rearrangement uses TRBV27 and TRBJ2-3; possible D gene TRBD2, 7 bases. The CDR3 length is 10 residues. Trimming took off 8 bases at V and 8 bases at J, with 8 bases between the two ends. Germline-derived CDR1 and CDR2 are MNHEY and SMNVEV (reference sequence). The CDR3 is CASRGATQYF. Written as DNA, the CDR3 is TGTGCCAGCCGGGGGGCTACGCAGTATTTT.

The chain carries TRBV19 and TRBJ1-6, with D possibly being TRBD1 (6 bases). The CDR3 extends over 16 amino acids. Germline V gene data show CDR1 as LNHDA and CDR2 as SQIVND (reference sequence). The V end lost 5 bases, the J end lost 4 bases, and 15 bases lay between the germline ends. In DNA, the CDR3 is TGTGCCAGTAGTGCAGCTACAGGGAGATATAATTCACCCCTCCACTTT. Translating it yields CASSAATGRYNSPLHF.

This rearrangement joins TRBV7-9 to TRBJ1-1, with D possibly being TRBD1 (5 bases). V lost 1 base to trimming and J lost 6 bases, with 15 bases between them. This CDR3 has 15 residues. From germline, CDR1 is SEHNR and CDR2 FQNEAQ (reference sequence). The CDR3 DNA reads as TGTGCCAGCAGCTTAGTCGGTTCGGGGGTCGCTGAAGCTTTCTTT. Translation gives CASSLVGSGVAEAFF.

The gene calls are TRBV6-5 and TRBJ2-7; TRBD1 agrees at 10 bases. V shed 0 bases, J shed 4 bases, and the junction held 6 bases outside the gene matches. This CDR3 spans 16 amino acids. Looked up from germline, CDR1 is MNHEY and CDR2 is SVGAGI. In nucleotides, the CDR3 is TGTGCCAGCAGTTACTCATACCCGGGACAGGGGTACGAGCAGTACGTC. This codes for CASSYSYPGQGYEQYV.

The chain has TRBV18 and TRBJ1-2; 10 positions match TRBD1. The germline CDR1 and CDR2 sequences are KGHSH and LQKENI. The CDR3 has 16 amino acids. The trim removed 1 base at V and 4 bases at J, leaving 6 bases unmatched. This CDR3 is CASSPLDRGLSYGYTF. DNA of the CDR3: TGTGCCAGCTCACCACTTGACAGGGGGCTCTCCTATGGCTACACCTTC.

J is TRBJ1-2 and V is TRBV7-3; tentatively, D is TRBD1 (5 bases). The CDR3 runs to 14 residues. V lost 5 bases and J lost 8, with 18 bases in between. The V gene's germline CDR1 is SGHTA and CDR2 FQGTGA. The CDR3 spells CASSVTPGDGGYTF. CDR3 nucleotide sequence: TGTGCCAGCAGCGTCACCCCGGGGGACGGAGGCTACACCTTC. Supplemented by reference TRBV7-3 and TRBJ1-2, the full variable domain reads GAGVSQTPSNKVTEKGKYVELRCDPISGHTALYWYRQSLGQGPEFLIYFQGTGAADDSGLPNDRFFAVRPEGSVSTLKIQRTERGDSAVYLCASSVTPGDGGYTFGSGTRLTVV.